This T cell receptor beta chain was retrieved from a study of cytomegalovirus exposure and HLA in healthy donors. Trimming pared 3 bases from V and 5 bases from J, leaving 18 bases between. The CDR3 has 16 amino acids. Per the germline V gene, CDR1 is MGHDK and CDR2 is SYGVNS. Primers for the PCR totalled 60 Vbeta and 13 Jbeta. Libraries were prepared by immunoSEQ multiplex PCR; TCRdb keeps only in-frame clonotypes and omits some of them. In total, the table holds 150,000 or so clones. The source is a woman aged 45-65 years in good health and CMV-seronegative. The V call is TRBV25-1, the J call TRBJ2-3, with a possible D match to TRBD2 (6 bases). The sequenced material came from PBMCs. CDR3 coding DNA: TGTGCCAGCAGTGACCCCGGGCTCCGGGGAGGAGATACGCAGTATTTT. Amino acid sequence: CASSDPGLRGGDTQYF.